The 6 T cell receptor beta chains given below trace back to one sample, sequenced in a study of blood T cell repertoires in COVID-19. The table came from immunoSEQ multiplex PCR; TCRdb's copy has only in-frame clones and leaves some out. In the table there are 200,000 to 300,000 clones, around 92% of which are singletons. Sequencing input: peripheral blood. Receptor source: a person under 30 with COVID-19, enrolled during active disease.

V usage is TRBV11-2 and J usage is TRBJ1-5; unclear D gene. V lost 5 bases, J lost 0 bases, and 5 bases lay in between. The CDR3 has 13 amino acids. Germline CDR1 SGHAT, CDR2 FQNNGV. This CDR3 is CASSQDSNQPQHF. DNA of the CDR3: TGTGCCAGCAGCCAGGATAGCAATCAGCCCCAGCATTTT.

This clone was counted a single time. The rearrangement uses TRBV4-1 and TRBJ2-2; 7 bases are shared with TRBD1. Germline V gives CDR1 MGHRA, CDR2 YSYEKL. The V segment lost 1 base and the J segment 6 bases; nucleotides outside the gene matches: 5. This CDR3 contains 15 residues. The CDR3 nucleotides are TGCGCCAGCAGCCAAGGATTTCAGGGGGCCGGGGAGCTGTTTTTT. Its translation is CASSQGFQGAGELFF.

J is TRBJ2-1 and V is TRBV6-5, with a weak D call TRBD2 (6 bases). CDR3 length: 15 residues. V was trimmed by 6 bases and J by 8 bases, leaving 20 bases between them. The germline gives CDR1 MNHEY, CDR2 SVGAGI. CDR3 in amino acids: CASRTPRAGYDEQFF. CDR3 nucleotide sequence: TGTGCCAGCAGGACCCCCAGGGCGGGGTATGATGAGCAGTTCTTC.

J is TRBJ1-6 and V is TRBV4-3; TRBD1 matches 7 bases. The germline CDR1 and CDR2 sequences are LGHNA and YSLEER. Trimming took 0 bases from V and 0 from J; bases not matched to a gene: 11. CDR3 length equals 20 residues. CDR3 coding DNA: TGCGCCAGCAGCCAAGAGGTTGCCCGGGACAGATACTCCTATAATTCACCCCTCCACTTT. Translating gives CASSQEVARDRYSYNSPLHF.

The chain links TRBV19 to TRBJ2-2; 8 bases are a match to TRBD2. J gave up 1 base and V 9 bases, and 16 bases lay outside the gene matches. Germline V CDR1 and CDR2: LNHDA, SQIVND (reference sequence). The CDR3 spans 18 residues. CDR3 bases: TGTGCCAGCCACCCGGGGGGGGAGTGGGGAGTGAACACCGGGGAGCTGTTTTTT. Encoded protein: CASHPGGEWGVNTGELFF.

The chain is built from TRBV10-3 and TRBJ2-1, with D tentatively TRBD1 (5 bases). The CDR3 covers 16 residues. With 4 bases removed from V and 0 bases from J, the gap between germline ends came to 13 bases. CDR1 is ENHRY, CDR2 SYGVKD, per germline. CDR3 DNA: TGTGCCATCAGTGCGCGACAGACTGGCTCCTACAATGAGCAGTTCTTC. It specifies CAISARQTGSYNEQFF.